These 32 T cell receptor beta chains were all obtained from the same sample, sequenced in a study of blood T cell repertoires in COVID-19. The table came from immunoSEQ multiplex PCR; TCRdb's copy has only in-frame clones and leaves some out. The table includes about 220,000 clones, under 90% detected once. The material sequenced was PBMCs or T cells enriched from blood (not recorded which). The origin of the receptors is a woman aged 50 to 60 who had been exposed to COVID-19.

This chain connects TRBV15 to TRBJ1-1; D is undetermined. Per germline, CDR1 LNHNV and CDR2 YYDKDF (reference sequence). V lost 3 bases and J lost 1, with 6 bases in between. The CDR3 sequence is 13 residues long. CDR3 nucleotide sequence: TGTGCCACCAGCAGTTCCGGGAACACTGAAGCTTTCTTT. This translates into CATSSSGNTEAFF.

This clone has at least ten counts. The CDR3: CASSPRTGGLRQARQHF. The CDR3 DNA sequence: TGTGCCAGCAGTCCCCGGACAGGGGGGCTTCGGCAAGCTCGACAGCATTTT. The chain recombines TRBV27 with TRBJ1-5; 10 positions match TRBD1. V was pared by 5 bases and J by 13 bases, with 20 bases of the junction left unmatched. This CDR3 is built from 17 residues. From germline, CDR1 is MNHEY and CDR2 SMNVEV (reference sequence).

The chain employs TRBV7-8 and TRBJ1-2, with 8 bases that match TRBD1. J lost 6 bases, V lost 7 bases, and 10 bases had no gene match. CDR1 is SGHVS and CDR2 is FQNEAQ in the germline V gene. CDR3 length equals 14 residues. For the CDR3, the DNA is TGTGCCAGCACACGGACAGGGAGGGGCAATGGCTACACCTTC. Protein: CASTRTGRGNGYTF.

The J gene is TRBJ2-5, the V gene TRBV5-1; 8 bases are shared with TRBD1. The CDR3 is 14 amino acids. The germline gives CDR1 SGHRS, CDR2 YFSETQ. Trimming cost V 5 bases and J 3 bases; bases outside gene matches: 6. DNA of the CDR3: TGCGCCAGCAGTTATCAGGGGGCTGAAGAGACCCAGTACTTC. It specifies CASSYQGAEETQYF.

The CDR3 DNA reads as TGTGCCAGCGGATACAGGGGAGGAACTGAAGCTTTCTTT. Its translation: CASGYRGGTEAFF. V is TRBV6-5 and J is TRBJ1-1; 7 positions agree with TRBD1. CDR3 length: 13 residues. The V gene's germline CDR1 is MNHEY and CDR2 SVGAGI. After removal of 8 bases from V and 5 bases from J, the junction contained 8 bases not matched to a gene.

The CDR3 DNA is TGTGCCAGCAGTGAAGACAGGCAGAACACCGGGGAGCTGTTTTTT. Protein product: CASSEDRQNTGELFF. V usage is TRBV2 and J usage is TRBJ2-2; the D gene is possibly TRBD1 (5 bases). V dropped 1 base and J dropped 1 base, with 7 bases sitting between them. The germline gives CDR1 SNHLY, CDR2 FYNNEI. The CDR3 runs 15 residues.

This chain connects TRBV3-1 (or the pseudogene TRBV3-2) to TRBJ1-3; the D gene is possibly TRBD1 (5 bases). V was cut by 4 bases and J by 2 bases, with 9 bases left in between. The CDR3 runs 14 residues. The germline V gene has CDR1 LGHDT and CDR2 YNNKEL (reference sequence). This chain's CDR3 is CASSPQVAGNTIYF. In DNA, the CDR3 is TGTGCCAGCAGCCCACAGGTGGCTGGAAACACCATATATTTT.

The chain's CDR3 is CSVAVAGVYEQYF. Here the CDR3 DNA reads TGCAGCGTTGCGGTAGCGGGGGTCTACGAGCAGTACTTC. V and J are TRBV29-1 and TRBJ2-7; 9 bases line up with TRBD2. With V trimmed by 4 bases and J by 3 bases, 4 bases remained unmatched. Germline lookup yields CDR1 SQVTM and CDR2 ANQGSEA. The CDR3 is 13 residues long.

The chain carries TRBV28 and TRBJ1-3; D not resolved. V was trimmed by 6 bases and J by 0 bases, leaving 9 bases between them. Per germline, CDR1 MDHEN and CDR2 SYDVKM. CDR3 length: 14 residues. In DNA form, the CDR3 reads TGTGCCAGCAGCCGGTCCACCTCTGGAAACACCATATATTTT. It is translated as CASSRSTSGNTIYF.

Remarks on this clone: In the same sample, other DNA sequences code for this CDR3. In DNA, the CDR3 is TGTGCCAGCAGTGGAGGACAGGGGGCGTTAAACATTCAGTACTTC. As protein: CASSGGQGALNIQYF. The chain carries TRBV2 and TRBJ2-4; 11 nucleotides agree with TRBD1. The CDR3 covers 15 residues. Germline CDR1 reads SNHLY; CDR2 reads FYNNEI. J lost 6 bases, V lost 4 bases, and 5 bases had no gene match. Full variable domain (missing parts from reference TRBV2 and TRBJ2-4): EPEVTQTPSHQVTQMGQEVILRCVPISNHLYFYWYRQILGQKVEFLVSFYNNEISEKSEIFDDQFSVERPDGSNFTLKIRSTKLEDSAMYFCASSGGQGALNIQYFGAGTRLSVL.

The chain uses TRBV3-1 (or the pseudogene TRBV3-2) and TRBJ2-7; 13 bases map to TRBD2. J was trimmed by 1 base and V by 5 bases; bases with no gene match: 2. In germline, CDR1 is LGHDT, CDR2 YNNKEL (reference sequence). This CDR3 comprises 15 residues. CDR3 in amino acids: CASSKTSGGSYEQYF. DNA for the CDR3: TGTGCCAGCAGCAAGACTAGCGGGGGGTCCTACGAGCAGTACTTC.

V usage is TRBV7-2 and J usage is TRBJ2-5; TRBD2 might be the D (5 bases). Trimming cost V 3 bases and J 10 bases, with 9 bases left between them. Germline V gene data show CDR1 as SGHTA and CDR2 as FQGNSA. The CDR3 extends over 11 amino acids. In DNA, the CDR3 is TGTGCCAGCAGCTTTTTCGGACTCCAGTACTTC. This codes for CASSFFGLQYF.

V and J are TRBV29-1 and TRBJ2-7; the match to TRBD1 covers 12 bases. With V trimmed by 0 bases and J by 6 bases, 6 bases remained unmatched. Germline lookup yields CDR1 SQVTM and CDR2 ANQGSEA. The CDR3 length is 15 residues. The CDR3 region has the DNA TGCAGCGTTGAAGAGGGGGACAGGGGGCTTAGCGAGCAGTACTTC. This sequence encodes CSVEEGDRGLSEQYF.

The V and J genes are TRBV7-2 and TRBJ2-7; 7 bases agree with TRBD1. V dropped 2 bases and J dropped 3; count of bases not matched to a gene: 1. The CDR3 is made up of 13 amino acids. Germline lookup yields CDR1 SGHTA and CDR2 FQGNSA. The CDR3 sequence: CASSLPGGYEQYF. The CDR3, as DNA: TGTGCCAGCAGCTTACCAGGGGGCTACGAGCAGTACTTC.

This chain joins TRBV20-1 and TRBJ2-7; D gene uncertain. Germline CDR1 DFQATT, CDR2 SNEGSKA (reference sequence). This CDR3 is built from 10 residues. This chain's CDR3 is CRAPAYEQYF. CDR3 in DNA: TGCAGGGCCCCAGCCTACGAGCAGTACTTC.

The rearrangement uses TRBV6-2 or TRBV6-3 and TRBJ1-6; 7 bases are shared with TRBD1. Germline V gene sequence: CDR1 MNHEY, CDR2 SVGEGT. The CDR3 totals 15 residues. V was pared by 4 bases and J by 3 bases, with 3 bases of the junction left unmatched. CDR3 bases: TGTGCCAGCAGTTCCCGGGACAGCTATAATTCACCCCTCCACTTT. Protein: CASSSRDSYNSPLHF.

This chain connects TRBV29-1 to TRBJ2-7; a possible D gene is TRBD2 (6 bases). With 5 bases removed from V and 4 bases from J, the gap between germline ends came to 15 bases. This CDR3 region has 13 residues. Per germline, CDR1 SQVTM and CDR2 ANQGSEA. The CDR3 nucleotides are TGCAGCGTTCAAACGGGGCGGGATTACGAGCAGTACTTC. Its translation is CSVQTGRDYEQYF.

The gene calls are TRBV24-1 and TRBJ2-2; 9 nucleotides align to TRBD1. The CDR3 sequence is 14 residues long. Germline CDR1 KGHDR, CDR2 SFDVKD. Trimming removed 6 bases from V and 5 bases from J; junction bases left unmatched: 3. The CDR3 region is CATSRQGVTGELFF. In DNA form, the CDR3 reads TGTGCCACCAGTAGACAGGGGGTTACCGGGGAGCTGTTTTTT.

This clone was observed a few times. The chain carries TRBV28 and TRBJ1-5, with 7 bases aligning to TRBD1. The CDR3 spans 13 residues. CDR1 is MDHEN and CDR2 is SYDVKM in the germline V gene. Trimming cost V 5 bases and J 2 bases; bases outside gene matches: 0. CDR3 sequence reads: CASSGQGNQPQHF. The DNA for the CDR3 is TGTGCCAGCAGTGGACAGGGCAATCAGCCCCAGCATTTT.

The J gene is TRBJ1-3, the V gene TRBV5-3; D gene ambiguous. Being an ORF, TRBV5-3 has a function that is uncertain. Trimming pared 0 bases from V and 7 bases from J, leaving 14 bases between. This CDR3 contains 15 residues. The CDR3 coding sequence is TGTGCCAGAAGCTTGGGTCGGAGGTCCGGGAACACCATATATTTT. This translates into CARSLGRRSGNTIYF.

The rearrangement links TRBV29-1 to TRBJ2-3, with no clear D. The CDR3 is 11 amino acids. CDR1 is SQVTM and CDR2 is ANQGSEA in the germline V gene. Trimming shortened V by 8 bases and J by 2 bases, and 8 bases separated the two germline ends. CDR3 amino acids: CSPIFTDTQYF. In DNA form, the CDR3 reads TGCAGCCCTATATTCACAGATACGCAGTATTTT.

The J gene is TRBJ1-6, the V gene TRBV27; tentative D call: TRBD1 (6 bases). V lost 4 bases and J lost 9, with 7 bases in between. The CDR3 is 12 residues long. The germline CDR1 and CDR2 sequences are MNHEY and SMNVEV (reference sequence). CDR3 coding DNA: TGTGCCAGCAGTTCGACAGGTTCACCCCTCCACTTT. This sequence encodes CASSSTGSPLHF.

There are a few counts of this clone. The chain has TRBV4-1 and TRBJ1-1; no reliable D call. The CDR3 covers 13 residues. V was clipped by 0 bases and J by 11 bases, with 13 bases between them. The V gene's germline CDR1 is MGHRA and CDR2 YSYEKL. CDR3 nucleotides: TGCGCCAGCAGCCAAGATGGGGTCGGGGAGGCTTTCTTT. This codes for CASSQDGVGEAFF.

This clone was counted a single time. The CDR3 DNA is TGTGCCAGCAGTGGCAGGGACTATGGCTACACCTTC. It codes for CASSGRDYGYTF. The rearrangement links TRBV2 to TRBJ1-2; D is possibly TRBD1 (5 bases). V dropped 4 bases and J dropped 3 bases, with 6 bases sitting between them. The CDR3 totals 12 residues. Germline CDR1 SNHLY, CDR2 FYNNEI.

The chain combines TRBV15 with TRBJ2-5; no clear D. V lost 4 bases and J 2 bases, leaving 14 bases between the germline ends. Germline lookup yields CDR1 LNHNV and CDR2 YYDKDF (reference sequence). CDR3 length: 15 amino acids. CDR3 loop: CATSIDSVEQETQYF. In DNA form, the CDR3 reads TGTGCCACCAGCATAGATTCAGTTGAACAAGAGACCCAGTACTTC.

The chain uses TRBV5-1 and TRBJ2-2, with 9 bases identical to TRBD1. Per germline, CDR1 SGHRS and CDR2 YFSETQ. V lost 2 bases, J lost 7 bases, and 6 bases stayed unmatched. The CDR3 loop spans 15 amino acids. The CDR3 bases are TGCGCCAGCAGCTTAAGGACAGGGGACCTCGGGGAGCTGTTTTTT. This encodes CASSLRTGDLGELFF.

The genes are TRBV6-5 and TRBJ1-2; D remains unclear. V gave up 6 bases and J gave up 8 bases, with 19 bases separating them. The CDR3 spans 14 residues. Germline lookup yields CDR1 MNHEY and CDR2 SVGAGI. DNA for the CDR3: TGTGCCAGCAGATACCCCATGAGAGAGGGCGGCTACACCTTC. Residues: CASRYPMREGGYTF.

The rearrangement joins TRBV19 to TRBJ1-1; D gene ambiguous. V was pared by 5 bases and J by 1 base, with 14 bases between. The length of the CDR3 is 15 residues. Per germline, CDR1 LNHDA and CDR2 SQIVND (reference sequence). CDR3 bases: TGTGCCAGTAGTTCACCAGGACTCTCGAACACTGAAGCTTTCTTT. This gives the protein CASSSPGLSNTEAFF.

V gene TRBV5-4 combines with J gene TRBJ1-1, with 8 bases lining up with TRBD1. The CDR3 is made up of 15 amino acids. Trimming removed 4 bases from V and 5 bases from J; junction bases left unmatched: 10. Germline V gives CDR1 SGHNT, CDR2 YYREEE (reference sequence). CDR3 DNA sequence: TGTGCCAGCAGCCCCAGGACAGGGAGGGGAACTGAAGCTTTCTTT. This codes for CASSPRTGRGTEAFF.

The V gene is TRBV6-5, the J gene TRBJ1-6; 7 nucleotides match TRBD1. Germline V gene data show CDR1 as MNHEY and CDR2 as SVGAGI. The J segment lost 7 bases and the V segment lost 8 bases, leaving 5 bases of the junction unmatched. The CDR3 has 13 residues. In DNA form, the CDR3 reads TGTGCCAGCCTACAGGGGAGGAATTCACCCCTCCACTTT. Translating gives CASLQGRNSPLHF.

The rearrangement uses TRBV5-1 and TRBJ2-6; D unresolved. Trimming removed 2 bases from V and 4 bases from J, with 10 bases in between. Per germline, CDR1 SGHRS and CDR2 YFSETQ. The CDR3 consists of 15 residues. The CDR3 sequence is CASSFQARGANVLTF. The DNA for the CDR3 is TGCGCCAGCAGCTTTCAGGCTCGCGGGGCCAACGTCCTGACTTTC.

This clone was counted once. The gene calls are TRBV6-1 and TRBJ2-7; D perhaps matches TRBD1 (5 bases). CDR1 is MNHNS and CDR2 is SASEGT in the germline V gene. The CDR3 consists of 13 residues. V dropped 5 bases and J dropped 4 bases, with 12 bases sitting between them. CDR3 residues: CASSLQGAYEQYF. CDR3 sequence (DNA): TGTGCCAGCAGTTTGCAAGGGGCTTACGAGCAGTACTTC.